This T cell receptor (beta chain) was captured by sequencing in a study of T cell responses to AZD1222 COVID-19 vaccine. Study-level findings and limits: Clonal diversity may have been underestimated in mostly white British donors. There were repertoire samples only from the period after the peak T cell response. Rises in breadth and depth of Spike-specific TCRs came after two AZD1222 doses.

To note about this clone: Its matching antigen is unknown.

TCRdb's copy holds only in-frame clones and misses some; the assay was immunoSEQ multiplex PCR. The data hold 150,000 to 200,000 clones, with approximately 92% observed a single time. The material was peripheral blood, obtained on day 0 of AZD1222 vaccination. This receptor was obtained from an adult in good health.

Written as DNA, the CDR3 is TGTGCCAGCAGTCGGGACAGGGGAGGGTTGCACACTGAAGCTTTCTTT. Residues: CASSRDRGGLHTEAFF. J is TRBJ1-1 and V is TRBV27, with 10 bases that match TRBD1. The ends lost 5 bases at V and 3 bases at J; junction bases unmatched: 9. This CDR3 has 16 residues. Germline loops: CDR1 MNHEY, CDR2 SMNVEV (reference sequence).